The clone carrying this TCR beta chain was seen a few times. Its matching antigen is unknown. Measured with immunoSEQ multiplex PCR; TCRdb has only the in-frame clones, and not every one. This sample has 22,000 or so clones, with about 73% found just once. Unexposed donor CD4+ T cells date from about 2011-2018, before the COVID-19 pandemic. Isolation of CD4+ T cells took place after around 11 days in culture. As cell numbers allowed, unexposed-donor CD4+ T cells faced SARS-CoV-2 S/N and four cold-coronavirus spikes. This sample was included in a study of CD4 T cells in relation to SARS-CoV-2 and coronaviruses. The CDR3 covers 16 residues. Germline V gene lookup returns CDR1 SGHKS and CDR2 YYEKEE (reference sequence). V lost 0 bases to trimming and J lost 5 bases; unmatched junction nucleotides: 6.

This chain links TRBV5-5 with TRBJ2-1, with 9 positions matching TRBD1. This TCR was recovered from a human donor in good health. The sample was CD4+ T cells from PBMCs, cultured in vitro. CDR3 in amino acids: CASSLGAGTGHNEQFF. In DNA form, the CDR3 reads TGTGCCAGCAGCTTGGGAGCCGGGACAGGGCACAATGAGCAGTTCTTC.